The clone carrying this TCR beta chain was recorded once. The sample belongs to a study of blood T cell repertoires in COVID-19. Measured with immunoSEQ multiplex PCR; TCRdb has only the in-frame clones, and not every one. The table has about 210,000 clones, roughly four fifths seen once. The CDR3 has 11 residues. V dropped 7 bases and J dropped 5 bases, with 8 bases sitting between them. Germline-derived CDR1 and CDR2 are SNHLY and FYNNEI. The clonotype comes from a man aged 35-49 years who had recovered from COVID-19. The chain joins TRBV2 to TRBJ2-5; D not certain. The source material was PBMCs or T cells enriched from blood (not recorded which). CDR3 in amino acids: CASNRAETQYF. Written as DNA, the CDR3 is TGTGCCAGCAACCGTGCGGAGACCCAGTACTTC.